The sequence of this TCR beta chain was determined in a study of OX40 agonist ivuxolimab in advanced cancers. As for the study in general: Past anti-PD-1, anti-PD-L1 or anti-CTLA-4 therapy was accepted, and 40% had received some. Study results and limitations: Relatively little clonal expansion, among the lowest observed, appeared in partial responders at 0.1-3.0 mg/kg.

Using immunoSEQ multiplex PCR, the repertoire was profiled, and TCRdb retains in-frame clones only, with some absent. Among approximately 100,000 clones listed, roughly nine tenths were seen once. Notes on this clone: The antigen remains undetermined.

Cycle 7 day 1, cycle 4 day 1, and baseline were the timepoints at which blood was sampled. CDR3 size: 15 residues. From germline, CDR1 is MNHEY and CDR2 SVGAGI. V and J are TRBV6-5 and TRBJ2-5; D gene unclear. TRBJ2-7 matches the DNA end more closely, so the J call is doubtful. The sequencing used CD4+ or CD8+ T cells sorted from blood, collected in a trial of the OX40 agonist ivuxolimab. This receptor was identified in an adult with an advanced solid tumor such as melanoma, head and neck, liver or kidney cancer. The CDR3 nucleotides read TGTGCCAGCAGTTACCAACCCGCCGTCTCCTACGAGCAGTACTTC. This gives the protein CASSYQPAVSYEQYF.